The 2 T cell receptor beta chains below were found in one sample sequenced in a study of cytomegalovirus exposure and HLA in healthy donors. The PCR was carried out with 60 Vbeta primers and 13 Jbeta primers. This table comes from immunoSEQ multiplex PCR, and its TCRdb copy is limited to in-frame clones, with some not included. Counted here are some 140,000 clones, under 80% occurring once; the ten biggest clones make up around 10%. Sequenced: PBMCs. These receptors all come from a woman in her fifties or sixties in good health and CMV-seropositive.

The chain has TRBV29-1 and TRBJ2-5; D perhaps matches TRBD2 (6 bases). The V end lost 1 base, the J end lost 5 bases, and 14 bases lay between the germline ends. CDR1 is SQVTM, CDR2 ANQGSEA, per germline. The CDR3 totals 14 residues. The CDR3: CSVEGPGVGETQYF. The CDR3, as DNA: TGCAGCGTTGAAGGCCCGGGGGTAGGGGAGACCCAGTACTTC.

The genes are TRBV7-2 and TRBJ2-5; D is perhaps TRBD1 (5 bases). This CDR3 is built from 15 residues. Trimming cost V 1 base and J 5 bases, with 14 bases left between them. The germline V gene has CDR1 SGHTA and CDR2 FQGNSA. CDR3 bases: TGTGCCAGCAGCTTAGAGGGGTCCCGACCGGAGACCCAGTACTTC. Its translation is CASSLEGSRPETQYF.